The 5 T cell receptor beta chains below come from one sample, sequenced in a study of T cells in Graves' hyperthyroidism and ophthalmopathy. Amplification of TCR beta CDR3 regions used RNA as the template. Carried out on the TCR CDR3, a first-round RT-PCR used the HTBI primer set. MiXCR, applied by TCRdb to the multiplex PCR reads, yields one record per CDR3 protein. The table lists 550,000 to 800,000 distinct CDR3 sequences, roughly 15% of them singletons. Sequencing was performed on blood. The receptors were sampled from a man between 18 and 35 years old with Graves' hyperthyroidism.

The chain carries TRBV4-3 and TRBJ2-2; D not resolved. The CDR3 spans 16 residues. Trimming pared 1 base from V and 5 bases from J, leaving 14 bases between. CDR1 and CDR2 from the germline V gene are LGHNA and YSLEER. CDR3 bases: TGCGCCAGCAGCCAAGTGGATATTTTCGTTACCGGGGAGCTGTTTTTT. Translating gives CASSQVDIFVTGELFF.

Comments on this clonotype: Being one base from a much bigger clone, this may be a read error. The chain joins TRBV18 to TRBJ2-3, with TRBD2 matching over 7 bases. The CDR3 totals 18 residues. V shed 4 bases, J shed 4 bases, and the junction held 17 bases outside the gene matches. Germline assignment: CDR1 KGHSH and CDR2 LQKENI. The CDR3 DNA reads TGTGCCAGCTCACTACAAATCCTCCTAGCGGCCGCCCCAGATACGCAGTATTTT. It encodes CASSLQILLAAAPDTQYF.

On this clonotype itself: At one end, the junction sequence differs from germline, possibly due to a read error. This chain joins TRBV6-2 or TRBV6-3 and TRBJ2-6; D gene uncertain. Germline CDR1 MNHEY, CDR2 SVGEGT. The CDR3 spans 13 residues. The CDR3 loop reads CTSSLGGANVLTF. CDR3 nucleotides: TGTACCAGCAGTTTGGGTGGGGCCAACGTCCTGACTTTC.

This clonotype occurred a few times. This chain links TRBV15 with TRBJ1-5; no clear D. Trimming took 11 bases from V and 9 from J, leaving 20 bases between them. The CDR3 covers 13 residues. Germline CDR1 and CDR2: LNHNV and YYDKDF (reference sequence). The CDR3 spells CASSDAPTGPQHF. CDR3 DNA sequence: TGTGCCTCCTCGGACGCCCCAACGGGGCCCCAGCATTTT.

At least ten counts were recorded for this clonotype. The V gene is TRBV7-6, the J gene TRBJ2-7; the D gene is possibly TRBD2 (6 bases). V gave up 5 bases and J gave up 0 bases, with 11 bases separating them. Germline V gene lookup returns CDR1 SGHVS and CDR2 FNYEAQ. This CDR3 is 14 amino acids long. The CDR3 protein is CASSRGVSSYEQYF. The CDR3 nucleotides read TGTGCCAGCAGCCGCGGGGTGAGCTCCTACGAGCAGTACTTC.